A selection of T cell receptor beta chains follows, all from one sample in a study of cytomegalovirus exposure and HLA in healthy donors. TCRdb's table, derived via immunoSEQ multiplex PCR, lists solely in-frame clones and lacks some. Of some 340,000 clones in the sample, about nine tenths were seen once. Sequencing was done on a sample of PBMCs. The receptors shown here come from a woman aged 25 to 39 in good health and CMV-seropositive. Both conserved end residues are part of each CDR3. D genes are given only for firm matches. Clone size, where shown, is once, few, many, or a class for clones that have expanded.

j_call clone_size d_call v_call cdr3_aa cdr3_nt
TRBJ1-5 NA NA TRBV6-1 CASSEAIGQPHQPQHF TGTGCCAGCAGTGAGGCAATTGGACAGCCCCATCAGCCCCAGCATTTT
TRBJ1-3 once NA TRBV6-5 CASRQGTGNTIYF TGTGCCAGCAGACAGGGTACAGGAAACACCATATATTTT
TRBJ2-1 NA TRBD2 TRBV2 CASKGLAGAQGDEQFF TGTGCCAGCAAAGGACTAGCGGGAGCTCAGGGGGATGAGCAGTTCTTC
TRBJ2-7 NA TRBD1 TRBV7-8 CASSSPWTGVYEQYF TGTGCCAGCAGCTCACCGTGGACAGGGGTCTACGAGCAGTACTTC
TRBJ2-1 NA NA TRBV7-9 CASSPTAYEQFF TGTGCCAGCAGCCCGACGGCTTATGAGCAGTTCTTC
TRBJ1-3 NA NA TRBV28 CASSPQVGRAVTRNTIYF TGTGCCAGCAGTCCCCAGGTGGGCAGGGCAGTTACTAGGAACACCATATATTTT
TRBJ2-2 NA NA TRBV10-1 CASIFPTGQGLSNTGELFF TGCGCCAGCATTTTCCCGACGGGGCAGGGCCTTTCGAACACCGGGGAGCTGTTTTTT
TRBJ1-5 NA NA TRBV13 CASSYRGNPNQPQHF TGTGCCAGCAGCTACAGAGGGAATCCGAATCAGCCCCAGCATTTT
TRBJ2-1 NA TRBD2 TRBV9 CASSVVSSGRNNEQFF TGTGCCAGCAGCGTAGTTTCTAGCGGGAGAAATAATGAGCAGTTCTTC
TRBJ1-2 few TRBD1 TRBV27 CASSSDGPTGGSF TGTGCCAGCAGTTCGGACGGACCGACAGGGGGCAGCTTC
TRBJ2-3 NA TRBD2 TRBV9 CASSERLAADTQYF TGTGCCAGCAGCGAGCGACTAGCGGCAGATACGCAGTATTTT
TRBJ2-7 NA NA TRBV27 CASSLTGYEQYF TGTGCCAGCAGTCTAACAGGGTACGAGCAGTACTTC
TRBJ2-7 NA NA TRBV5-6 CASSLGRAYEQYF TGTGCCAGCAGCTTGGGCAGAGCCTACGAGCAGTACTTC
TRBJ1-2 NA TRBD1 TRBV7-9 CASSLDIRDRPAGYGYTF TGTGCCAGCAGCTTAGATATCAGGGACAGGCCCGCTGGATATGGCTACACCTTC
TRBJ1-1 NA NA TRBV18 CASSPPGGQRTEAFF TGTGCCAGCTCACCACCGGGGGGTCAACGCACTGAAGCTTTCTTT
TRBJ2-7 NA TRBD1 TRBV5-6 CASSLVGQGSDRVSYEQYF TGTGCCAGCAGCTTGGTGGGACAGGGGAGCGACAGGGTCTCCTACGAGCAGTACTTC
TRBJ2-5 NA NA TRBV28 CASSLRRWGTRQETQYF TGTGCCAGCAGTTTGAGACGGTGGGGGACCCGGCAAGAGACCCAGTACTTC
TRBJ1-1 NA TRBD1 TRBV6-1 CASSAGQGASDEAFF TGTGCCAGCAGTGCTGGACAGGGGGCATCAGACGAAGCTTTCTTT
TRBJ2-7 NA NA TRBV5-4 CASSSTGTRPGEQYF TGTGCCAGCAGCTCGACCGGGACACGGCCCGGAGAGCAGTACTTC
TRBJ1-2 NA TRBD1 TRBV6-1 CASSEPGGASGYTF TGTGCCAGCAGTGAACCAGGGGGCGCTAGCGGCTACACCTTC
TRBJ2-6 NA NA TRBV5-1 CASSLESNSGANVLTF TGCGCCAGCAGCTTGGAGTCGAACTCTGGGGCCAACGTCCTGACTTTC
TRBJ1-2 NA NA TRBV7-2 CASITAGGGNYGYTF TGTGCCAGCATCACCGCCGGGGGCGGTAACTATGGCTACACCTTC
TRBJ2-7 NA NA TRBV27 CASSPGPYEQYF TGTGCCAGCAGTCCCGGTCCCTACGAGCAGTACTTC
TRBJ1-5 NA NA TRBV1 CTSSQDPTGTNNQPQHF TGCACCAGCAGCCAAGACCCAACAGGAACCAACAATCAGCCCCAGCATTTT
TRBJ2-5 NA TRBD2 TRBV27 CASSPSTSGSRETQYF TGTGCCAGCAGTCCCTCGACTAGCGGGAGTCGAGAGACCCAGTACTTC
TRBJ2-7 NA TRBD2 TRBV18 CASSPEAGGSYEQYF TGTGCCAGCTCACCCGAAGCGGGAGGGAGTTACGAGCAGTACTTC
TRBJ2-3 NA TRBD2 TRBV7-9 CASSLGLAGAPDTQYF TGTGCCAGCAGCTTAGGGCTAGCGGGAGCCCCAGATACGCAGTATTTT
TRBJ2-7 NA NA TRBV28 CASPPRGRDHSYEQYF TGTGCCAGCCCCCCGCGGGGAAGGGACCACTCCTACGAGCAGTACTTC
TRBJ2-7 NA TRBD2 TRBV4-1 CASSRGDEQYF TGCGCCAGCAGTCGGGGGGACGAGCAGTACTTC
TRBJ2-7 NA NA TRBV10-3 CANSPSRGSLNYEQYF TGTGCCAACAGCCCTAGTCGGGGCTCCTTGAACTACGAGCAGTACTTC
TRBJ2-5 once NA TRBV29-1 CSVEHTGKQETQYF TGCAGCGTTGAACATACAGGGAAACAAGAGACCCAGTACTTC
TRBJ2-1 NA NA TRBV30 CAWDEGRYNEQFF TGTGCCTGGGATGAGGGGCGATACAATGAGCAGTTCTTC
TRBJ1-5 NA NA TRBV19 CASSTQGYNQPQHF TGTGCCAGTAGCACACAGGGATACAATCAGCCCCAGCATTTT
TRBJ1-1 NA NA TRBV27 CASTKGTEAFF TGTGCCAGCACAAAGGGCACTGAAGCTTTCTTT
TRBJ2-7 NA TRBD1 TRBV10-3 CAISEPDRGYEQYF TGTGCCATCAGTGAGCCGGACAGGGGCTACGAGCAGTACTTC
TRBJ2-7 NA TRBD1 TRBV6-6 CASSTGVSSYEQYF TGTGCCAGCAGTACAGGGGTTAGCTCCTACGAGCAGTACTTC
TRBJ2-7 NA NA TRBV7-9 CASSLESHYEQYF TGTGCCAGCAGCTTAGAAAGCCACTACGAGCAGTACTTC
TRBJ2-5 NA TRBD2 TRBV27 CASSPLGLAGGKETQYF TGTGCCAGCAGCCCTCTGGGACTAGCGGGAGGGAAAGAGACCCAGTACTTC
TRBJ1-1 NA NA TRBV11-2 CASSFRWTEAFF TGTGCCAGCAGCTTCCGGTGGACTGAAGCTTTCTTT
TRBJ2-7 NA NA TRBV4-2 CASSFRDRPYEQYF TGTGCCAGCAGCTTCCGGGACCGACCCTACGAGCAGTACTTC
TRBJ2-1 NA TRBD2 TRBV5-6 CASHAGDNEQFF TGTGCCAGCCACGCGGGAGACAATGAGCAGTTCTTC
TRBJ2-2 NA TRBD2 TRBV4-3 CASSAQILAGGRPGELFF TGCGCCAGCAGCGCCCAGATTCTAGCGGGGGGGCGACCCGGGGAGCTGTTTTTT
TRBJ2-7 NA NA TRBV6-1 CASSERPASYEQYF TGTGCCAGCAGTGAAAGGCCAGCGAGCTACGAGCAGTACTTC
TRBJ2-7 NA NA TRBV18 CASSPDSYEQYF TGTGCCAGCTCACCGGATTCCTACGAGCAGTACTTC
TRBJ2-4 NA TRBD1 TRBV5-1 CASSSYTGTGAKNIQYF TGCGCCAGCAGCTCCTATACCGGGACAGGAGCCAAAAACATTCAGTACTTC
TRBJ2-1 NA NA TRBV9 CASSVQGLNEQFF TGTGCCAGCAGCGTACAGGGCCTCAATGAGCAGTTCTTC
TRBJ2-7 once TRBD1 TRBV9 CASSEGAFTYEQYF TGTGCCAGCAGCGAGGGGGCGTTTACCTACGAGCAGTACTTC
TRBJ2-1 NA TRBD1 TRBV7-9 CASSLTGKQFF TGTGCCAGCAGCTTGACAGGGAAGCAGTTCTTC
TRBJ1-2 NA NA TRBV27 CASSSRDIPTYGYTF TGTGCCAGCAGTTCACGGGATATCCCCACCTATGGCTACACCTTC
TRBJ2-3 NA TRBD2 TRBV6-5 CASSYTSGSTDTQYF TGTGCCAGCAGTTATACTAGCGGGAGCACAGATACGCAGTATTTT
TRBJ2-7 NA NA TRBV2 CASEKEQGLSYEQYF TGTGCCAGCGAGAAAGAACAGGGTTTGAGCTACGAGCAGTACTTC
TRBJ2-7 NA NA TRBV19 CASSIGAASYYEQYF TGTGCCAGTAGTATTGGGGCAGCAAGTTATTACGAGCAGTACTTC
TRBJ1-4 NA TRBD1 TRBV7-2 CASSRAGTGVEKLFF TGTGCCAGCAGCCGAGCCGGGACAGGGGTCGAAAAACTGTTTTTT
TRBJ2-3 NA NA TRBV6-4 CASSRGLTDTQYF TGTGCCAGCAGTCGGGGGCTCACAGATACGCAGTATTTT
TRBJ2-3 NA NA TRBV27 CASNLRSGSTDTQYF TGTGCCAGCAACCTGAGGAGCGGAAGCACAGATACGCAGTATTTT
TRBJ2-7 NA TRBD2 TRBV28 CASSSYSGRRSGYEQYF TGTGCCAGCAGTTCTTATAGCGGGAGAAGAAGTGGGTACGAGCAGTACTTC
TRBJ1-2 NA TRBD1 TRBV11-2 CASSLNGQGNNGYTF TGTGCCAGCAGCTTAAACGGACAGGGTAATAATGGCTACACCTTC
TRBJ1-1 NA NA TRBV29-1 CSVAGLPEAFF TGCAGCGTTGCAGGGTTGCCTGAAGCTTTCTTT
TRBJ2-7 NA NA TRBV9 CASSVAGTPYEQYF TGTGCCAGCAGCGTAGCTGGGACCCCCTACGAGCAGTACTTC